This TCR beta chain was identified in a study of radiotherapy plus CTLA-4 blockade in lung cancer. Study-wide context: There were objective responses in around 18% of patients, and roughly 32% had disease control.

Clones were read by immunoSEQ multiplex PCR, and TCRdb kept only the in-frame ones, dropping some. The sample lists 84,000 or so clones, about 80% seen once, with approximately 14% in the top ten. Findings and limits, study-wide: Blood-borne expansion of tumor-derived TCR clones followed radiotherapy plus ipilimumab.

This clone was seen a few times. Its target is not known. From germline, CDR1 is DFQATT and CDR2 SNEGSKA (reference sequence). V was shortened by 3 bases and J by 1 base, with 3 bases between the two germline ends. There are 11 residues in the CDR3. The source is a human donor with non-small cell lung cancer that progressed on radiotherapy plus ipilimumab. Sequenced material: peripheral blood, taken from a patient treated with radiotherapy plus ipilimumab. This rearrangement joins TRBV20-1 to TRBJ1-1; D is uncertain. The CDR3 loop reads CSASQNTEAFF. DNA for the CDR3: TGCAGTGCTAGCCAGAACACTGAAGCTTTCTTT.